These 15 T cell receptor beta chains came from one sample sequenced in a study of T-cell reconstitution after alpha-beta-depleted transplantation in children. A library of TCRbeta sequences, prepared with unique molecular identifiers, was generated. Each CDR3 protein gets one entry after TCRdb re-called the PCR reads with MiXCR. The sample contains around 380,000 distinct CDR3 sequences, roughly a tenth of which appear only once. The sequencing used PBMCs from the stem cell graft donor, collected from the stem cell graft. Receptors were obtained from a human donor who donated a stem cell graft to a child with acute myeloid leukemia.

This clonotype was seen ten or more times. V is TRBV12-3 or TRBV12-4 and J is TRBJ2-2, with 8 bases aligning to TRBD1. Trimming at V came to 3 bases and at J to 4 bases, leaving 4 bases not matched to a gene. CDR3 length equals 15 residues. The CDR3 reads CASSFGQGSTGELFF. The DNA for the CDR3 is TGTGCCAGCAGTTTCGGACAGGGATCCACCGGGGAGCTGTTTTTT.

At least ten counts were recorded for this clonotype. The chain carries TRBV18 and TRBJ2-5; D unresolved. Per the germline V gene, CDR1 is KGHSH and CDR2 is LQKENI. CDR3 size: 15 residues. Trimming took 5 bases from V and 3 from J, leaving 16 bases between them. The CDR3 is CASSMFTTNKETQYF. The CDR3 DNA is TGTGCCAGCTCAATGTTTACGACAAATAAAGAGACCCAGTACTTC.

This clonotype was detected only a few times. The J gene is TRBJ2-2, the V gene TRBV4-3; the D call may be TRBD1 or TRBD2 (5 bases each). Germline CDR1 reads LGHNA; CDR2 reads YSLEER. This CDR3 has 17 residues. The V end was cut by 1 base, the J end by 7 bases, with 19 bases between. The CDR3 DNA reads TGCGCCAGCAGCCAAGTCTGGGGGAGCGGTGGGAGCGGGGAGCTGTTTTTT. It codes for CASSQVWGSGGSGELFF.

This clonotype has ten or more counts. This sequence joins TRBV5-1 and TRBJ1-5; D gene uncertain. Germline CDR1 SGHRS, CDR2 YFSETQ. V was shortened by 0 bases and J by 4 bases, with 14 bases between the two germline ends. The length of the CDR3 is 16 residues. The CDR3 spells CASSLGRYKVNQPQHF. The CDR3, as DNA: TGCGCCAGCAGCTTGGGCAGATACAAGGTTAATCAGCCCCAGCATTTT. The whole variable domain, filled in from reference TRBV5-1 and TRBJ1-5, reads KAGVTQTPRYLIKTRGQQVTLSCSPISGHRSVSWYQQTPGQGLQFLFEYFSETQRNKGNFPGRFSGRQFSNSRSEMNVSTLELGDSALYLCASSLGRYKVNQPQHFGDGTRLSIL.

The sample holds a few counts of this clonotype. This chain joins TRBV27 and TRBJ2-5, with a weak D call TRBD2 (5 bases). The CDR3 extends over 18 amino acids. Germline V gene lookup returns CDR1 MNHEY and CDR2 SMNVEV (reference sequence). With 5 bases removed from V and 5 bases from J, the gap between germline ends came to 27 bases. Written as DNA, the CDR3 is TGTGCCAGCAGTCTCAGACTATCTTTACCTTCGAACTCGGAGACCCAGTACTTC. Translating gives CASSLRLSLPSNSETQYF.

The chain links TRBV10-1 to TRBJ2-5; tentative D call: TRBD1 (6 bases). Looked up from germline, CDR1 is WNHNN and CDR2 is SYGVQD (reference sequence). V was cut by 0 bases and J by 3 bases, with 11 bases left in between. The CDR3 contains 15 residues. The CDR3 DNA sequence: TGCGCCAGCAGTGAGTCTCGCCGGGACAAAGAGACCCAGTACTTC. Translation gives CASSESRRDKETQYF.

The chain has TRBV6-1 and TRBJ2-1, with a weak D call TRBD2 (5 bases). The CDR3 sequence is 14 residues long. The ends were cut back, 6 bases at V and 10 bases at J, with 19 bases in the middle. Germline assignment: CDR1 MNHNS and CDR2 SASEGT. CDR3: CASRARAVGDEQFF. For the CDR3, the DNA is TGTGCCAGCAGAGCAAGGGCCGTGGGAGACGAGCAGTTCTTC.

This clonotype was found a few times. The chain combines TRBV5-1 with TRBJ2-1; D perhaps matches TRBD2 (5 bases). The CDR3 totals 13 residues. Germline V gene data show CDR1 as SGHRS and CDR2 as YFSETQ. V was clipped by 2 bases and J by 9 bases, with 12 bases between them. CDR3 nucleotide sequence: TGCGCCAGCAGCTTCCGACTGGGAGTTGAGCAGTTCTTC. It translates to CASSFRLGVEQFF.

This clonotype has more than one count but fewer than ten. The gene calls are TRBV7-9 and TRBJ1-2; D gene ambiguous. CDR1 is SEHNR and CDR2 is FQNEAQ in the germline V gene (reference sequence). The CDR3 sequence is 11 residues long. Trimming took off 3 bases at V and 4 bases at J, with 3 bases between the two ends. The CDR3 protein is CASSFIYGYTF. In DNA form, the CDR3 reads TGTGCCAGCAGCTTTATCTATGGCTACACCTTC.

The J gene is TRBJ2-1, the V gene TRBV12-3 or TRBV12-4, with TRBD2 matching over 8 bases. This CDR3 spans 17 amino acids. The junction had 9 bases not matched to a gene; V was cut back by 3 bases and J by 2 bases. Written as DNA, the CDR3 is TGTGCCAGCAGTTTCACGCCCGGCGGGGGGCCCTACAATGAGCAGTTCTTC. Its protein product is CASSFTPGGGPYNEQFF.

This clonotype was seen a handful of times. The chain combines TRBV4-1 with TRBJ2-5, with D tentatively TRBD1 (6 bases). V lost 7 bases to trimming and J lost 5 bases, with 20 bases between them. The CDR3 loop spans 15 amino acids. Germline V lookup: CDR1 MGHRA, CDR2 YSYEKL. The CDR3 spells CASNPDLQGRETQYF. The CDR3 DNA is TGCGCCAGCAACCCCGATTTACAGGGTCGGGAGACCCAGTACTTC.

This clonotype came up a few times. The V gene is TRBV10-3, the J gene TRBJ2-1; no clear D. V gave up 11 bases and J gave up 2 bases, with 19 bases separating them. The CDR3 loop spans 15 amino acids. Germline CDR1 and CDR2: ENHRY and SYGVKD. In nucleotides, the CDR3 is TGTGCCTCGCTCGGTACAGATCAAACCTACAATGAGCAGTTCTTC. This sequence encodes CASLGTDQTYNEQFF.

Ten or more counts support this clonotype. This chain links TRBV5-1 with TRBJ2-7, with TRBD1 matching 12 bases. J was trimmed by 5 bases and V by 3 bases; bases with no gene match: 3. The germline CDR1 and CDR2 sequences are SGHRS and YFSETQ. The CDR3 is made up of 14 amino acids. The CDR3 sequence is CASSSGQGAHEQYF. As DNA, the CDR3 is TGCGCCAGCAGCTCGGGACAGGGGGCGCACGAGCAGTACTTC.

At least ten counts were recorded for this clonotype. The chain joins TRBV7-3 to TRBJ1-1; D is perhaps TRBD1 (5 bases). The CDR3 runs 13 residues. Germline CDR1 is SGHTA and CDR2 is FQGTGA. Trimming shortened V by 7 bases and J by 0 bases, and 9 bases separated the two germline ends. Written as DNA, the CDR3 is TGTGCCAGCAAGAGACAGCTGAACACTGAAGCTTTCTTT. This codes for CASKRQLNTEAFF.

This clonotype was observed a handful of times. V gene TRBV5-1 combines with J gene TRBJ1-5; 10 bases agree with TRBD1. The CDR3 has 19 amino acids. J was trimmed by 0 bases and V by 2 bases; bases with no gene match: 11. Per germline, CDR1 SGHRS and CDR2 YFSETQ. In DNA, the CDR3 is TGCGCCAGCAGCTTTGTGGGGACAGGGGAATTCGTTAGCAATCAGCCCCAGCATTTT. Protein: CASSFVGTGEFVSNQPQHF.